This is a list of T cell receptor beta chains from one sample in a study of cytomegalovirus exposure and HLA in healthy donors. Some clones are missing from TCRdb's copy, which holds only in-frame ones; the method was immunoSEQ multiplex PCR. The data contain 200,000 to 250,000 clones, 70% to 90% of them singletons. Sequencing input: PBMCs. The receptor source for this set is a woman under 30 in good health and CMV-seronegative. Each CDR3 is given with its conserved first and last residue. Each record gives: V gene, D gene, J gene, clone size, CDR3 DNA, CDR3 protein. D genes are given only for firm matches. Not every row has a clone size; where given, it reads once, few, many or a size class.

TRBV6-5	TRBD1	TRBJ1-1	.	TGTGCCAGCAGTTACTCGACAGGGGGCATGACTGAAGCTTTCTTT	CASSYSTGGMTEAFF
TRBV6-6	.	TRBJ2-7	.	TGTGCCACCCAGGAGGACTTATACTACGAGCAGTACTTC	CATQEDLYYEQYF
TRBV6-6	.	TRBJ2-7	.	TGTGCCAGCAGTTATCGCCGACTACCCTACGAGCAGTACTTC	CASSYRRLPYEQYF
TRBV5-1	.	TRBJ1-1	.	TGCGCCAGCAGCTTAACAGGGTACACTGAAGCTTTCTTT	CASSLTGYTEAFF
TRBV6-5	.	TRBJ2-5	.	TGTGCCAGCAGTTTCCGCGGTGGAGAGACCCAGTACTTC	CASSFRGGETQYF
TRBV6-1	TRBD2	TRBJ2-3	.	TGTGCCAGCCGTGAAGGGGTAGCGGGAGCCATAGATACGCAGTATTTT	CASREGVAGAIDTQYF
TRBV2	TRBD1	TRBJ2-5	.	TGTGCCAGCAGAGACAGGGAAGTCCAAGAGACCCAGTACTTC	CASRDREVQETQYF
TRBV19	TRBD2	TRBJ2-4	.	TGTGCCAGTAGTGCCAGGACTAGGGGCATTCAGTACTTC	CASSARTRGIQYF
TRBV30	TRBD1	TRBJ2-7	.	TGTGCCTGGAGCTACCAGGGGGCTTCCTACGAGCAGTACTTC	CAWSYQGASYEQYF
TRBV6-5	TRBD2	TRBJ2-7	.	TGTGCCAGCAGCCGGAACGGACTAGACTACGAGCAGTACTTC	CASSRNGLDYEQYF
TRBV7-8	.	TRBJ1-2	.	TGTGCCAGCAGCTTTCGGCTCGGGGGATTTTCCGGTGGCTACACCTTC	CASSFRLGGFSGGYTF
TRBV27	.	TRBJ2-1	.	TGTGCCAGCAGTTTATCGAGTTACAATGAGCAGTTCTTC	CASSLSSYNEQFF
TRBV5-1	.	TRBJ2-7	once	TGCGCCAGCAGTACCACAGTGGTGAGCTCCTACGAGCAGTACTTC	CASSTTVVSSYEQYF
TRBV11-2	TRBD1	TRBJ2-7	.	TGTGCCAGCAGTTCTGTTAAAGACAGGGGAGCCTACGAGCAGTACTTC	CASSSVKDRGAYEQYF
TRBV18	TRBD2	TRBJ2-5	once	TGTGCCAGCTCACCTGCGGGGACTAGGCTGGAGACCCAGTACTTC	CASSPAGTRLETQYF
TRBV27	TRBD2	TRBJ2-7	once	TGTGCCAGCAGTTTATCTTCGAGCGGGAGCGCGAACGAGCAGTACTTC	CASSLSSSGSANEQYF
TRBV4-1	TRBD1	TRBJ2-7	.	TGCGCCAGCAGCCAGACAGGGTCATCCTCTCACGAGCAGTACTTC	CASSQTGSSSHEQYF
TRBV5-4	TRBD1	TRBJ1-1	.	TGTGCCAGCAGCCCTGTTGCAGGGGGCAGAAATGAGAACACTGAAGCTTTCTTT	CASSPVAGGRNENTEAFF
TRBV6-6	.	TRBJ2-7	.	TGTGCCAGCAGTTACCTGAGCTCCTACGAGCAGTACTTC	CASSYLSSYEQYF
TRBV28	TRBD1	TRBJ2-7	.	TGTGCCAGCAGACTCGGGACAGGGGCTTACGAGCAGTACTTC	CASRLGTGAYEQYF
TRBV5-1	TRBD1	TRBJ1-2	.	TGCGCCAGCAGCTTGGCCCCGGGACAGGGAGGCTATGGCTACACCTTC	CASSLAPGQGGYGYTF
TRBV5-6	.	TRBJ2-2	once	TGTGCCAGCAGCTTGGAGGCAGGATATCAGACCGGGGAGCTGTTTTTT	CASSLEAGYQTGELFF
TRBV5-6	.	TRBJ2-7	.	TGTGCCAGCAGCTTGGTACAGTATTACGAGCAGTACTTC	CASSLVQYYEQYF
TRBV5-6	.	TRBJ1-1	.	TGTGCCAGCAGCTTGGCAGGGATGTACACTGAAGCTTTCTTT	CASSLAGMYTEAFF